These T cell receptor beta chains were read from a single sample in a study of T cell responses to AZD1222 COVID-19 vaccine. The method was immunoSEQ multiplex PCR; TCRdb's version includes in-frame clones alone and lacks a portion of them. The repertoire holds around 100,000 clones, with more than 65% as singletons. The specimen comprised peripheral blood, sampled on day 0 of AZD1222 vaccination. The source of these receptors is an adult in good health. The CDR3 runs from the conserved cysteine through the conserved F or W. D genes are given only for firm matches. A row's size may be missing; if present it is once, few, many or a size class.

j_call d_call v_call clone_size cdr3_aa cdr3_nt
TRBJ2-5 . TRBV19 . CASSLTGIGETQYF TGTGCCAGTAGCTTAACAGGGATCGGAGAGACCCAGTACTTC
TRBJ2-7 . TRBV12-2 few CASRLELAFYEQYF TGTGCAAGTCGCCTTGAACTAGCCTTCTACGAGCAGTACTTC
TRBJ2-1 TRBD1 TRBV14 few CASSPGQGWNNEQFF TGTGCCAGCTCGCCGGGACAGGGGTGGAACAATGAGCAGTTCTTC
TRBJ2-5 TRBD2 TRBV11-3 . CASSRTSGSQETQYF TGTGCCAGCAGCCGGACTAGCGGGAGCCAAGAGACCCAGTACTTC
TRBJ1-5 TRBD1 TRBV28 . CASSDRDRVGQPQHF TGTGCCAGCAGCGACCGGGACAGGGTCGGGCAGCCCCAGCATTTT
TRBJ2-7 . TRBV20-1 . CSASPAEQYF TGCAGTGCTAGTCCGGCCGAGCAGTACTTC
TRBJ2-5 . TRBV6-6 once CASSHQSQTQYF TGTGCCAGCAGCCATCAGTCCCAGACCCAGTACTTC
TRBJ2-7 TRBD2 TRBV12-3/TRBV12-4 . CASSRGGPSEQYF TGTGCCAGCAGTAGGGGAGGGCCGAGCGAGCAGTACTTC
TRBJ1-4 . TRBV14 . CASSQNTAATNEKLFF TGTGCCAGCAGCCAGAATACTGCTGCAACTAATGAAAAACTGTTTTTT
TRBJ1-2 . TRBV15 . CATSRDHGSYYGYTF TGTGCCACCAGCAGAGATCACGGCAGTTACTATGGCTACACCTTC